This TCR beta chain was captured by sequencing in a study of blood T cell repertoires in COVID-19. Only in-frame clones appear in the TCRdb table, and some are missing; sequencing was by immunoSEQ multiplex PCR. The sample lists 300,000 to 400,000 clones; 88% were seen once. In germline, CDR1 is LNHDA, CDR2 SQIVND (reference sequence). V was shortened by 8 bases and J by 1 base, with 18 bases between the two germline ends. The CDR3 extends over 16 amino acids. This TCR was recovered from a woman aged 45 to 65 with active or convalescent COVID-19. Sequencing input: peripheral blood. The rearrangement uses TRBV19 and TRBJ1-5, with D unresolved. The CDR3, as DNA: TGTGCCAGTCTCCCACGGGGTAGTAAAAGCAATCAGCCCCAGCATTTT. The encoded protein is CASLPRGSKSNQPQHF.